This T cell receptor beta chain originates from a study of cytomegalovirus exposure and HLA in healthy donors. General study points: The study labeled roughly 160 TCR beta chains cytomegalovirus-associated. Later analysis indicated greater clonal expansion among HLA-associated TCR beta chains than among equally common other chains. Most likely, a cluster of highly shared sequence variants arose as a sequencing artifact. According to a later analysis, donors in an Asian-associated ancestry cluster reportedly had fewer N-insertions than the approximately 730-donor mean.

Primers for the PCR totalled 60 Vbeta and 13 Jbeta. Data came from immunoSEQ multiplex PCR; TCRdb stores just in-frame clones and leaves some out. The sample lists over 75,000 clones; 60% to 85% were seen once. Comments on this clone: The antigen is undetermined.

Material for sequencing was PBMCs. The sequence was collected from a man in his fifties or sixties in good health and CMV-seropositive.

The CDR3 loop is CASSLSTGRNEQFF. CDR3 bases: TGTGCCAGCAGTTTATCGACTGGCCGCAATGAGCAGTTCTTC. V is TRBV7-9 and J is TRBJ2-1; D remains unclear. Germline CDR1 is SEHNR and CDR2 is FQNEAQ (reference sequence). V was pared by 6 bases and J by 6 bases, with 15 bases between. The CDR3 spans 14 residues.